This entry lists 24 T cell receptor beta chains sequenced from one sample in a study of blood T cells in healthy people across ages. PCR was performed a second time for roughly 7 to 12 cycles using a sample-barcoded 5' primer and a J-beta primer mix. TCRdb fed the 5' RACE reads into MiXCR, producing one record per CDR3 protein. Of approximately 820,000 distinct CDR3 sequences in the sample, roughly 44% were seen once. Input material: blood. The receptors were gathered from a man aged 55 to 70 in good health.

This sequence joins TRBV27 and TRBJ2-7; D remains ambiguous. The J call may be mistaken, given a closer DNA end match to TRBJ2-5. The CDR3 has 14 residues. Germline CDR1 and CDR2: MNHEY and SMNVEV (reference sequence). CDR3 residues: CASSFRRTQETQYF. The CDR3 DNA reads TGTGCCAGCAGTTTTAGGCGTACCCAAGAGACCCAGTACTTC.

The V and J genes are TRBV4-3 and TRBJ2-5, with TRBD1 matching 8 bases. Germline lookup yields CDR1 LGHNA and CDR2 YSLEER. The V gene end was trimmed by 1 base and the J gene end by 11 bases; junction bases not matched to a gene: 15. The CDR3 is 16 amino acids. Written as DNA, the CDR3 is TGCGCCAGCAGCCAAGCAGACAGGGGTTCCTACAATGAGCAGTACTTC. Its translation is CASSQADRGSYNEQYF.

This clonotype was detected many times. J is TRBJ1-1 and V is TRBV6-2 or TRBV6-3; D unresolved. From germline, CDR1 is MNHEY and CDR2 SVGEGT. This CDR3 is built from 14 residues. V shed 4 bases and J shed 1 base, with 10 bases lying between them. CDR3 protein: CASSLRLKNTEAFF. Written as DNA, the CDR3 is TGTGCCAGCAGTTTACGACTGAAGAACACTGAAGCTTTCTTT.

The chain uses TRBV7-2 and TRBJ2-7; tentative D call: TRBD2 (5 bases). V was shortened by 0 bases and J by 6 bases, with 12 bases between the two germline ends. CDR1 and CDR2 (germline): SGHTA, FQGNSA. The CDR3 is 14 residues long. The CDR3 DNA reads as TGTGCCAGCAGCTTAGCAGGGAGATTGGGCGAGCAGTACTTC. Its translation is CASSLAGRLGEQYF.

This clonotype turned up a few times. The chain couples TRBV27 to TRBJ2-7; D not resolved. Germline loops: CDR1 MNHEY, CDR2 SMNVEV (reference sequence). Trimming took off 3 bases at V and 4 bases at J, with 10 bases between the two ends. CDR3 size: 13 residues. CDR3 residues: CASSFGQNYEQYF. CDR3 DNA sequence: TGTGCCAGCAGTTTTGGGCAGAATTACGAGCAGTACTTC.

This clonotype was recorded a few times. CDR3 in amino acids: CASSQDGPGSSYNSPLHF. The CDR3 coding sequence is TGCGCCAGCAGCCAAGATGGACCAGGGAGCTCCTATAATTCACCCCTCCACTTT. The chain links TRBV4-3 to TRBJ1-6; the D gene is possibly TRBD1 (5 bases). The CDR3 is made up of 18 amino acids. V was pared by 0 bases and J by 0 bases, with 12 bases between. From germline, CDR1 is LGHNA and CDR2 YSLEER.

This clonotype showed up many times. The rearrangement joins TRBV3-1 to TRBJ2-7, with 9 bases aligning to TRBD2. The trim removed 5 bases at V and 11 bases at J, leaving 1 base unmatched. Germline V gene data show CDR1 as LGHDT and CDR2 as YNNKEL (reference sequence). The CDR3 loop spans 10 amino acids. This chain's CDR3 is CASSGTSKYF. The CDR3 coding sequence is TGTGCCAGCAGCGGGACTAGCAAGTACTTC.

This clonotype was seen more than once but under ten times. The rearrangement links TRBV27 to TRBJ1-1, with 8 bases that match TRBD1. CDR1 and CDR2 (germline): MNHEY, SMNVEV (reference sequence). The V gene end was trimmed by 7 bases and the J gene end by 4 bases; junction bases not matched to a gene: 5. The CDR3 has 13 residues. The CDR3 region has the DNA TGTGCCAGCACCCGTACAGGGGGCACTGAAGCTTTCTTT. It translates to CASTRTGGTEAFF.

The gene calls are TRBV3-1 and TRBJ1-1; weak D call: TRBD1 (6 bases). V dropped 1 base and J dropped 6 bases, with 9 bases sitting between them. Germline lookup yields CDR1 LGHDT and CDR2 YNNKEL (reference sequence). This CDR3 has 13 residues. CDR3 coding DNA: TGTGCCAGCAGCCAAGGAGGGGGACCTGAAGCTTTCTTT. This codes for CASSQGGGPEAFF.

This clonotype was seen more than once but under ten times. The chain has TRBV6-5 and TRBJ1-2; 8 nucleotides agree with TRBD1. This CDR3 region has 12 residues. With 8 bases clipped from V and 7 bases from J, the junction kept 6 bases outside the gene matches. Germline V gene lookup returns CDR1 MNHEY and CDR2 SVGAGI. CDR3 protein: CASSDRGSGYTF. As DNA, the CDR3 is TGTGCCAGCTCAGACAGGGGAAGTGGCTACACCTTC.

The V and J genes are TRBV6-2 or TRBV6-3 and TRBJ2-3; no firm D call. The V end lost 2 bases, the J end lost 0 bases, and 9 bases lay between the germline ends. Per germline, CDR1 MNHEY and CDR2 SVGEGT. CDR3 length: 15 amino acids. The DNA of the CDR3 is TGTGCCAGCAGTTACCCCTATCTTAGCACAGATACGCAGTATTTT. This codes for CASSYPYLSTDTQYF.

Ten or more counts support this clonotype. The rearrangement joins TRBV29-1 to TRBJ2-5; D is uncertain. This CDR3 spans 11 amino acids. V was clipped by 4 bases and J by 5 bases, with 8 bases between them. In germline, CDR1 is SQVTM, CDR2 ANQGSEA. CDR3 protein: CSVVSTETQYF. DNA for the CDR3: TGCAGCGTTGTGTCCACCGAGACCCAGTACTTC.

This clonotype has just a few counts. The chain employs TRBV6-5 and TRBJ2-1, with D hard to call. The CDR3 consists of 16 residues. Germline values: CDR1 MNHEY, CDR2 SVGAGI. V gave up 4 bases and J gave up 0 bases, with 13 bases separating them. The CDR3 nucleotides are TGTGCCAGCAGTTTCCGACCCCCTAGCTCCTACAATGAGCAGTTCTTC. Encoded protein: CASSFRPPSSYNEQFF.

This clonotype was recorded a few times. The V gene is TRBV20-1, the J gene TRBJ2-1, with TRBD1 matching 7 bases. The J segment lost 0 bases and the V segment lost 6 bases, leaving 8 bases of the junction unmatched. The CDR3 spans 15 residues. The germline CDR1 and CDR2 sequences are DFQATT and SNEGSKA (reference sequence). The CDR3 DNA sequence: TGCAGTGCGAAACGACAGGGCAGCTCCTACAATGAGCAGTTCTTC. Translated, it gives CSAKRQGSSYNEQFF.

V gene TRBV20-1 combines with J gene TRBJ1-1; 9 bases map to TRBD1. V lost 4 bases and J lost 3; bases outside the gene matches: 3. CDR3 size: 13 residues. Germline CDR1 is DFQATT and CDR2 is SNEGSKA (reference sequence). CDR3 bases: TGCAGTGCTACACAGGGGGCGGACACTGAAGCTTTCTTT. Its translation: CSATQGADTEAFF.

This clonotype was counted between two and nine times. V is TRBV3-1 and J is TRBJ1-6; the match to TRBD1 covers 9 bases. The V gene's germline CDR1 is LGHDT and CDR2 YNNKEL (reference sequence). This CDR3 has 16 amino acids. J was trimmed by 6 bases and V by 1 base; bases with no gene match: 4. Written as DNA, the CDR3 is TGTGCCAGCAGCCAAGGAAGACAGGGGGGTAATTCACCCCTCCACTTT. This gives the protein CASSQGRQGGNSPLHF.

J is TRBJ1-4 and V is TRBV6-5; maybe TRBD1 (6 bases). CDR1 MNHEY and CDR2 SVGAGI come from the germline V gene. CDR3 length equals 14 residues. V was pared by 6 bases and J by 6 bases, with 14 bases between. DNA of the CDR3: TGTGCCAGCAGAATAGGGACAACACATGAAAAACTGTTTTTT. Translation: CASRIGTTHEKLFF.

The J gene is TRBJ2-5, the V gene TRBV2; a weak D match, TRBD1 (6 bases). CDR3 size: 14 residues. Deletions cut 7 bases from V and 3 bases from J, with 15 bases between. Germline CDR1 reads SNHLY; CDR2 reads FYNNEI. The CDR3: CASTLQGSKETQYF. In nucleotides, the CDR3 is TGTGCCAGCACCTTACAGGGCTCCAAAGAGACCCAGTACTTC.

This chain links TRBV27 with TRBJ1-6; 7 positions agree with TRBD1. This CDR3 is 13 amino acids long. The V gene's germline CDR1 is MNHEY and CDR2 SMNVEV (reference sequence). V was pared by 8 bases and J by 7 bases, with 5 bases of the junction left unmatched. CDR3 residues: CASQGQSNSPLHF. CDR3 in DNA: TGTGCCAGCCAGGGACAGTCAAATTCACCCCTCCACTTT.

V is TRBV6-6 and J is TRBJ2-6, with 7 positions matching TRBD1. Germline lookup yields CDR1 MNHNY and CDR2 SVGAGI (reference sequence). V shed 6 bases, J shed 0 bases, and the junction held 8 bases outside the gene matches. The CDR3 consists of 17 residues. CDR3 DNA: TGTGCCAGCAGGCACTCCGCAGGGGGCTCTGGGGCCAACGTCCTGACTTTC. Translated: CASRHSAGGSGANVLTF.

This clonotype was counted ten times or more. The genes are TRBV30 and TRBJ1-1; 7 bases agree with TRBD1. Unmatched junction bases numbered 4, after V lost 5 bases and J lost 1 base. CDR1 and CDR2 (germline): GTSNPN, SVGIG (reference sequence). The CDR3 is made up of 13 amino acids. CDR3 region: CAWSTGKNTEAFF. CDR3 in DNA: TGTGCCTGGTCGACAGGGAAGAACACTGAAGCTTTCTTT.

V usage is TRBV20-1 and J usage is TRBJ1-2; 10 bases map to TRBD1. The CDR3 has 13 residues. V was clipped by 5 bases and J by 4 bases; unmatched bases: 4. CDR1 and CDR2 from the germline V gene are DFQATT and SNEGSKA (reference sequence). Here the CDR3 reads CSARQGARYGYTF. The CDR3 DNA follows: TGCAGTGCTCGACAGGGGGCCCGCTATGGCTACACCTTC.

The sample holds a few counts of this clonotype. This chain uses TRBV5-5 with TRBJ1-4, with D unclear. Germline values: CDR1 SGHKS, CDR2 YYEKEE (reference sequence). CDR3 length: 14 residues. Trimming took 4 bases from V and 0 from J, leaving 7 bases between them. The CDR3 DNA is TGTGCCAGCAGCCGCACTACAACTAATGAAAAACTGTTTTTT. Protein sequence: CASSRTTTNEKLFF.

The chain recombines TRBV10-1 with TRBJ2-5; the D is unclear. This CDR3 is 13 amino acids long. CDR1 is WNHNN and CDR2 is SYGVQD in the germline V gene (reference sequence). Between the trimmed V and J ends, which lost 3 bases and 3 bases, there was a span of 8 bases. CDR3 sequence (DNA): TGCGCCAGCAGTGATTTGGGAAAAGAGACCCAGTACTTC. This translates into CASSDLGKETQYF.